The clone carrying this T cell receptor (beta chain) was seen just once. The data belong to a study of blood T cell repertoires in COVID-19. Across the study: From T cells, B-cell-depleted T cells, or PBMCs came the material, which was cDNA or gDNA.

Under the authors' procedure: Amplification of reference gene primers provided the estimated nucleated cell counts. The assay was immunoSEQ multiplex PCR, and TCRdb's table has in-frame clones only and misses some. V, J and clone size are those of that table, while D and trimming were read from the DNA. The sample has hundreds of thousands of clones, about 83% seen once. The J segment lost 5 bases and the V segment lost 2 bases, leaving 2 bases of the junction unmatched. Per the germline V gene, CDR1 is SGHTA and CDR2 is FQGNSA. The CDR3 contains 15 residues. The V and J genes are TRBV7-2 and TRBJ2-2; 10 nucleotides match TRBD2. Sequencing was done on a sample of peripheral blood. The sequence was collected from a man aged 55 to 70 who had recovered from COVID-19. The DNA for the CDR3 is TGTGCCAGCAGCTTAACTAGCGGGGCGACCGGGGAGCTGTTTTTT. The encoded protein is CASSLTSGATGELFF.